The clone carrying this T cell receptor beta chain was detected only a few times. Its antigen is as yet unknown. This sample was included in a study of shared clonotypes between healthy human individuals. As for the study in general: Aged 18 to 49, the donors were a couple of women and three men.

Germline assignment: CDR1 MDHEN and CDR2 SYDVKM. Trimming removed 10 bases from V and 10 bases from J, with 16 bases in between. This CDR3 region has 11 residues. The table came from immunoSEQ multiplex PCR; TCRdb's copy has only in-frame clones and leaves some out. The sample consists of roughly 2,500,000 clones, approximately 93% of them appearing once. Overall study results and limits: Shared clonotypes: roughly 4.7% naive CD4, roughly 3.8% naive CD8, roughly 2.4% memory CD4, roughly 0.4% memory CD8. Larger estimated richness was generally recorded for naive subsets relative to memory subsets. Non-shared clonotypes had lower generation probabilities than those shared by all four donors.

The sequencing input was naive CD4+ T cells from PBMCs. Indicated subset: CD45RA+ positively selected. The receptor was derived from a man younger than 30 in good health. Some clones in this sample may be carry-over from other donors' samples. The chain is built from TRBV28 and TRBJ1-1; no reliable D call. The CDR3 here is CATLDVLVAFF. The CDR3 nucleotides read TGTGCCACATTGGACGTGCTGGTAGCTTTCTTT.